This T cell receptor (beta chain) was observed in a study of shared clonotypes between healthy human individuals. CDR1 KGHSH and CDR2 LQKENI come from the germline V gene. Germline trimming cut 2 bases from V and 1 base from J; bases unmatched to any gene: 11. The CDR3 length is 18 residues. Only in-frame clones appear in the TCRdb table, and some are missing; sequencing was by immunoSEQ multiplex PCR. The table shows about 110,000 clones, with 65% to 75% occurring only once. Sequences were obtained from memory CD8+ T cells sorted from blood. Subset given: CD45RO+ cells pooled with CCR7-negative TemRA cells. This chain connects TRBV18 to TRBJ1-1; 9 bases map to TRBD1. The source is a woman in her twenties or thirties in good health. The CDR3 DNA follows: TGTGCCAGCTCACCATCACGACGGACAGGGGCTTCGAACACTGAAGCTTTCTTT. It specifies CASSPSRRTGASNTEAFF.